This T cell receptor (beta chain) was identified during a study of Tregs in tolerant kidney transplant recipients. Study observations and caveats: Some patients' samples used different primers over time, so nucleotide sequences weren't comparable.

The data were produced by immunoSEQ multiplex PCR, yet TCRdb's version contains in-frame clones alone and is incomplete. The data hold approximately 69,000 clones, with about 88% observed a single time. Germline lookup yields CDR1 LGHNA and CDR2 YSLEER. The CDR3 totals 17 residues. Trimming cost V 0 bases and J 4 bases; bases outside gene matches: 10. Comments on this clone: Its antigen is unidentified.

The sample consisted of CD4+ T cells from blood, taken before the transplant. The TCR comes from a human donor who received a combined kidney and bone marrow transplant. The rearrangement uses TRBV4-3 and TRBJ2-5; TRBD2 aligns across 8 bases. CDR3 residues: CASSQDRAGGGSETQYF. As DNA, the CDR3 is TGCGCCAGCAGCCAAGATCGGGCGGGAGGTGGCTCAGAGACCCAGTACTTC.